This T cell receptor beta chain is drawn from a study of cytomegalovirus exposure and HLA in healthy donors. Germline V lookup: CDR1 GTSNPN, CDR2 SVGIG (reference sequence). The CDR3 extends over 16 amino acids. V was trimmed by 2 bases and J by 5 bases, leaving 19 bases between them. The PCR used 60 Vbeta and 13 Jbeta primers. Libraries were prepared by immunoSEQ multiplex PCR; TCRdb keeps only in-frame clonotypes and omits some of them. Here the sample spans roughly 150,000 clones, around four fifths being singletons. Sequences were obtained from PBMCs. The clonotype originates from a male donor in good health and CMV-seronegative. The chain is built from TRBV30 and TRBJ2-1; weak D call: TRBD2 (8 bases). CDR3 sequence: CAWSLAGQGVDNEQFF. CDR3 DNA sequence: TGTGCCTGGAGTTTAGCGGGGCAGGGGGTCGACAATGAGCAGTTCTTC.